This T cell receptor (beta chain) was identified during a study of blood T cell repertoires in COVID-19. This clone was detected ten times or more. Some clones are missing from TCRdb's copy, which holds only in-frame ones; the method was immunoSEQ multiplex PCR. Here the sample spans roughly 190,000 clones, 70% to 90% being singletons. The CDR3 runs 14 residues. Unmatched junction bases numbered 9, after V lost 7 bases and J lost 6 bases. CDR1 and CDR2 from the germline V gene are SNHLY and FYNNEI. The receptor was derived from a middle-aged woman in a cohort exposed to, infected with or recovered from COVID-19 (not recorded which). The sample taken for sequencing was PBMCs or T cells enriched from blood (not recorded which). This chain links TRBV2 with TRBJ1-2; 9 bases line up with TRBD1. The CDR3 loop reads CASTAGRTGDGYTF. As DNA, the CDR3 is TGTGCCAGCACCGCGGGCAGGACAGGGGATGGCTACACCTTC. The full variable domain, its missing parts supplied by reference TRBV2 and TRBJ1-2, is EPEVTQTPSHQVTQMGQEVILRCVPISNHLYFYWYRQILGQKVEFLVSFYNNEISEKSEIFDDQFSVERPDGSNFTLKIRSTKLEDSAMYFCASTAGRTGDGYTFGSGTRLTVV.